This T cell receptor beta chain appears in the sequencing data of a study of blood T cell repertoires in COVID-19. Produced via immunoSEQ multiplex PCR; TCRdb's table is partial and in-frame only. The profile shows approximately 100,000 clones, just over 85% of them singletons. The junction had 10 bases not matched to a gene; V was cut back by 4 bases and J by 5 bases. The CDR3 is made up of 15 amino acids. Germline V gives CDR1 SGHKS, CDR2 YYEKEE (reference sequence). The rearrangement joins TRBV5-5 to TRBJ2-7; the match to TRBD1 covers 9 bases. The sample consisted of PBMCs or T cells enriched from blood (not recorded which). The source is a woman between 45 and 60 years old who had recovered from COVID-19. The CDR3 sequence: CASSPRTGDRNEQYF. The CDR3 DNA reads as TGTGCCAGCAGCCCTCGGACAGGGGATAGGAACGAGCAGTACTTC.